This TCR beta chain was captured in a study of blood T cell repertoires in COVID-19. Study at large: Nucleic acid was either cDNA or gDNA, and it came from T cells, B-cell-depleted T cells, or PBMCs.

The V gene lost 0 bases and the J gene lost 9 bases, with 15 bases spanning the gap. This CDR3 region has 15 residues. Germline assignment: CDR1 MNHNS and CDR2 SASEGT. The data were produced by immunoSEQ multiplex PCR, yet TCRdb's version contains in-frame clones alone and is incomplete. The sample lists 150,000 to 200,000 clones, approximately 88% occurring once. The sequencing sample was made of peripheral blood. The rearrangement links TRBV6-1 to TRBJ1-5, with TRBD1 as a possible D gene (6 bases). The sequence was collected from a woman aged 45-65 years with acute or convalescent COVID-19. The CDR3 loop reads CASSEATPDSRPQHF. CDR3 nucleotides: TGTGCCAGCAGTGAAGCAACCCCGGACAGTAGGCCCCAGCATTTT.